The 16 T cell receptor beta chains listed next were all sequenced from one sample in a study of T cell responses to AZD1222 COVID-19 vaccine. Sequencing used immunoSEQ multiplex PCR; TCRdb keeps in-frame clones, though not all of them. Of about 170,000 clones listed, over 85% are singletons. The sequenced sample was peripheral blood, obtained on day 0 of AZD1222 vaccination. The receptors stem from an adult in good health.

The rearrangement links TRBV5-1 to TRBJ1-1; 9 positions match TRBD1. V dropped 3 bases and J dropped 4; count of bases not matched to a gene: 4. The CDR3 sequence is 14 residues long. Per the germline V gene, CDR1 is SGHRS and CDR2 is YFSETQ. The DNA of the CDR3 is TGCGCCAGCAGCTATCAGACAGGGGGCACTGAAGCTTTCTTT. Translation: CASSYQTGGTEAFF. Filled out from reference TRBV5-1 and TRBJ1-1, the complete variable domain reads KAGVTQTPRYLIKTRGQQVTLSCSPISGHRSVSWYQQTPGQGLQFLFEYFSETQRNKGNFPGRFSGRQFSNSRSEMNVSTLELGDSALYLCASSYQTGGTEAFFGQGTRLTVV.

The CDR3 DNA sequence: TGTGCCAGCAGCTCCACCAGGGGCTCTAATGAAAAACTGTTTTTT. Translated, it gives CASSSTRGSNEKLFF. The J gene is TRBJ1-4, the V gene TRBV5-6; maybe TRBD1 (6 bases). The germline V and J ends were trimmed by 3 bases and 3 bases, with 12 bases remaining between them. The CDR3 runs to 15 residues. Germline CDR1 and CDR2: SGHDT and YYEEEE.

As regards this clone: One end of the junction does not line up with germline, which may come from a read error. The rearrangement joins TRBV6-7 to TRBJ1-3, with a possible D match to TRBD1 (6 bases). TRBV6-7 carries the ORF label, with uncertain function. The CDR3 is made up of 15 amino acids. This CDR3 is CAGSYSQGGGNTIYF. In DNA form, the CDR3 reads TGTGCCGGCAGTTACTCACAGGGTGGGGGAAACACCATATATTTT.

The rearrangement links TRBV18 to TRBJ2-7; maybe TRBD2 (6 bases). Trimming left V 2 bases short and J 2 bases short, with 7 bases between. Germline assignment: CDR1 KGHSH and CDR2 LQKENI. This CDR3 is 13 amino acids long. The CDR3 nucleotides read TGTGCCAGCTCACCAACGGGAGCCTACGAGCAGTACTTC. Its translation is CASSPTGAYEQYF.

The gene calls are TRBV7-2 and TRBJ1-1; D is ambiguous. V was trimmed by 1 base and J by 1 base, leaving 10 bases between them. CDR1 and CDR2 (germline): SGHTA, FQGNSA. CDR3 length equals 15 residues. For the CDR3, the DNA is TGTGCCAGCAGCTTAGTCGGACGAAGGAACACTGAAGCTTTCTTT. Translation: CASSLVGRRNTEAFF.

Written as DNA, the CDR3 is TGTGCCTGGAGTGTAGGGTCAGGAAGGAGCTATGGCTACACCTTC. Protein sequence: CAWSVGSGRSYGYTF. This chain links TRBV30 with TRBJ1-2; D is undetermined. The germline V and J ends were trimmed by 0 bases and 4 bases, with 15 bases remaining between them. The CDR3 runs to 15 residues. Germline V gene sequence: CDR1 GTSNPN, CDR2 SVGIG (reference sequence).

The chain carries TRBV5-4 and TRBJ1-2; the match to TRBD1 covers 8 bases. V trimming: 2 bases; J trimming: 1 base; junction bases outside the gene matches: 4. The CDR3 consists of 15 residues. The V gene's germline CDR1 is SGHNT and CDR2 YYREEE (reference sequence). The CDR3, as DNA: TGTGCCAGCAGCTTTAATGACAGGGGTAACTATGGCTACACCTTC. It translates to CASSFNDRGNYGYTF. The full variable domain, its missing parts supplied by reference TRBV5-4 and TRBJ1-2, is ETGVTQSPTHLIKTRGQQVTLRCSSQSGHNTVSWYQQALGQGPQFIFQYYREEENGRGNFPPRFSGLQFPNYSSELNVNALELDDSALYLCASSFNDRGNYGYTFGSGTRLTVV.

The rearrangement joins TRBV30 to TRBJ2-7, with D perhaps TRBD1 (7 bases). The CDR3 is 13 amino acids. Trimming took off 0 bases at V and 5 bases at J, with 11 bases between the two ends. CDR1 is GTSNPN, CDR2 SVGIG, per germline (reference sequence). The CDR3 region is CAWSVTGEDEQYF. In DNA form, the CDR3 reads TGTGCCTGGAGTGTAACAGGGGAGGACGAGCAGTACTTC.

The J gene is TRBJ2-5, the V gene TRBV14, with TRBD2 matching 7 bases. Losses at the gene ends were 1 base for V and 5 bases for J; bases not matched to a gene: 13. This CDR3 has 17 residues. Germline CDR1 and CDR2: SGHDN and FVKESK. The CDR3 nucleotides are TGTGCCAGCAGCCAAGGACTAGCAGCGGGGTCTATGGAGACCCAGTACTTC. It specifies CASSQGLAAGSMETQYF.

The chain recombines TRBV14 with TRBJ1-1; D is unresolved. The V end lost 1 base, the J end lost 6 bases, and 9 bases lay between the germline ends. The CDR3 consists of 13 residues. Germline CDR1 and CDR2: SGHDN and FVKESK. The CDR3 coding sequence is TGTGCCAGCAGCCAAGTGTCCGGGTCTGAAGCTTTCTTT. Translation gives CASSQVSGSEAFF.

The chain joins TRBV28 to TRBJ1-1; D is uncertain. V lost 6 bases to trimming and J lost 3 bases, with 11 bases between them. Germline V gene lookup returns CDR1 MDHEN and CDR2 SYDVKM. The CDR3 has 13 amino acids. The CDR3 here is CASRRKIYTEAFF. CDR3 DNA: TGTGCCAGCAGACGTAAAATTTACACTGAAGCTTTCTTT.

The CDR3 sequence is CASSRGQGARGNTIYF. The CDR3 DNA follows: TGTGCCAGCAGTCGGGGACAGGGGGCGAGGGGAAACACCATATATTTT. The V gene is TRBV4-2, the J gene TRBJ1-3; the match to TRBD1 covers 12 bases. The CDR3 totals 16 residues. The junction had 7 bases not matched to a gene; V was cut back by 6 bases and J by 4 bases. Germline lookup yields CDR1 LGHNA and CDR2 YNFKEQ.

The J gene is TRBJ1-1, the V gene TRBV29-1; tentative D call: TRBD1 (5 bases). The CDR3 has 19 residues. CDR1 SQVTM and CDR2 ANQGSEA come from the germline V gene. Trimming took 0 bases from V and 3 from J, leaving 26 bases between them. This CDR3 is CSVEDGPGGFGYGDTEAFF. CDR3 in DNA: TGCAGCGTTGAAGACGGTCCCGGGGGGTTCGGGTATGGGGACACTGAAGCTTTCTTT. The entire variable domain, with the rest obtained from reference TRBV29-1 and TRBJ1-1, is as follows: SAVISQKPSRDICQRGTSLTIQCQVDSQVTMMFWYRQQPGQSLTLIATANQGSEATYESGFVIDKFPISRPNLTFSTLTVSNMSPEDSSIYLCSVEDGPGGFGYGDTEAFFGQGTRLTVV.

CDR3 DNA sequence: TGTGCCAGCAGCCGACCTCTGAGGCAGGGAGGGACTGAAGCTTTCTTT. Its protein is CASSRPLRQGGTEAFF. The V call is TRBV11-3, the J call TRBJ1-1; possibly TRBD1 for D (5 bases). There are 16 residues in the CDR3. Looked up from germline, CDR1 is SGHNT and CDR2 is YENEEA. V was clipped by 5 bases and J by 5 bases, with 21 bases between them.

The chain has TRBV5-1 and TRBJ2-3; D possibly corresponds to TRBD2 (5 bases). The ends were cut back, 0 bases at V and 3 bases at J, with 8 bases in the middle. The CDR3 sequence is 14 residues long. Germline V lookup: CDR1 SGHRS, CDR2 YFSETQ. Here the CDR3 DNA reads TGCGCCAGCAGCTTGGCCGGGAAAACAGATACGCAGTATTTT. Its translation is CASSLAGKTDTQYF.

V usage is TRBV6-5 and J usage is TRBJ1-1; no reliable D call. Germline CDR1 and CDR2: MNHEY and SVGAGI. Trimming removed 3 bases at V and 1 base at J, with 15 bases between. This CDR3 has 16 amino acids. The CDR3 protein is CASSYPDVQANTEAFF. CDR3 bases: TGTGCCAGCAGTTATCCGGACGTGCAGGCGAACACTGAAGCTTTCTTT.